This TCR beta chain was obtained from a study of vaccination and CD4 T cells after COVID-19. The treatment was: approximately 10-day PBMC culture with coronavirus spike peptide pools or control peptides (ViraFEST assay). ViraFEST used peptide pools to expand antigen-specific T cells, then sequenced TCRs. Scientists ran DNA taken from cultured CD4+ T cells through the Oncomine TCR Beta short-read assay for sequencing. TCRdb itself ran the PCR reads through MiXCR, one entry per CDR3 protein. The sample contains tens of thousands of distinct CDR3 sequences, roughly 52% of which appear only once. The CDR3 is 16 residues long. J lost 1 base, V lost 6 bases, and 3 bases had no gene match. The germline V gene has CDR1 LNHDA and CDR2 SQIVND (reference sequence). To note about this clonotype: The antigen remains undetermined.

This TCR derives from a human donor who received a COVID-19 vaccine. The sample was CD4+ T cells from blood, cultured in vitro, taken before SARS-CoV-2 vaccination. This rearrangement joins TRBV19 to TRBJ2-1; 13 bases fit TRBD2. This CDR3 is CASRWTSGGSYNEQFF. CDR3 coding DNA: TGTGCCAGTAGATGGACTAGCGGGGGATCCTACAATGAGCAGTTCTTC.